One sample yielded the 28 T cell receptor beta chains listed below, sequenced in a study of T cells in Graves' hyperthyroidism and ophthalmopathy. Researchers amplified the TCR beta CDR3 regions from RNA transcripts. During a first-round RT-PCR of the TCR CDR3, the HTBI primer set was used. TCRdb passed the multiplex PCR reads through MiXCR, listing each CDR3 protein once. Of 600,000 to 800,000 distinct CDR3 sequences detected, 30% to 40% appear once; the ten largest clones hold roughly 30%. Source material: blood. These receptors all stem from a woman aged 40 to 50 with Graves' hyperthyroidism.

The CDR3 DNA is TGTGCCAGCAGCTCAACCGGGACTAGCTCCCCAGATACGCAGTACTTC. Protein: CASSSTGTSSPDTQYF. The chain recombines TRBV7-9 with TRBJ2-7; 9 bases are a match to TRBD2. Germline loops: CDR1 SEHNR, CDR2 FQNEAQ (reference sequence). CDR3 length: 16 residues. V lost 4 bases and J lost 9; bases outside the gene matches: 16.

V and J are TRBV20-1 and TRBJ1-2, with 12 bases aligning to TRBD1. CDR1 and CDR2 (germline): DFQATT, SNEGSKA (reference sequence). Trimming took 5 bases from V and 8 from J; bases not matched to a gene: 6. CDR3 length: 13 amino acids. CDR3 protein: CSAGTGGAGGYTF. CDR3 bases: TGCAGTGCTGGGACAGGGGGCGCGGGAGGCTACACCTTC.

This clonotype has more than one count but fewer than ten. J is TRBJ1-5 and V is TRBV9; 11 positions agree with TRBD1. CDR1 is SGDLS and CDR2 is YYNGEE in the germline V gene. The CDR3 totals 15 residues. V trimming: 2 bases; J trimming: 11 bases; junction bases outside the gene matches: 9. CDR3 DNA sequence: TGTGCCAGCAGCGTCGGGACAGGGGGTGCGGAGGCCCAGCATTTT. Protein sequence: CASSVGTGGAEAQHF. The full variable domain, with the rest looked up from reference TRBV9 and TRBJ1-5, is DSGVTQTPKHLITATGQRVTLRCSPRSGDLSVYWYQQSLDQGLQFLIQYYNGEERAKGNILERFSAQQFPDLHSELNLSSLELGDSALYFCASSVGTGGAEAQHFGDGTRLSIL.

This clonotype was seen more than once but under ten times. The chain has TRBV7-9 and TRBJ2-7; 8 bases agree with TRBD1. The V segment lost 3 bases and the J segment 2 bases; nucleotides outside the gene matches: 9. Germline CDR1 reads SEHNR; CDR2 reads FQNEAQ (reference sequence). The CDR3 consists of 16 residues. This CDR3 reads CASSLFSGQVAYEQYF. In DNA, the CDR3 is TGTGCCAGCAGCTTGTTTTCGGGACAGGTCGCCTACGAGCAGTACTTC.

Note on this clonotype: The junction does not match germline at one end; this may be a read error. The chain combines TRBV7-2 with TRBJ2-2; tentatively, D is TRBD1 or TRBD2 (6 bases each). CDR3 length equals 16 residues. From germline, CDR1 is SGHTA and CDR2 FQGNSA. The CDR3 spells CASSLGQDPSTGGLFF. The CDR3 DNA follows: TGTGCCAGCAGCTTAGGACAGGACCCGAGCACCGGGGGGCTGTTTTTT.

The genes are TRBV10-1 and TRBJ2-7; 9 bases map to TRBD2. The CDR3 consists of 14 residues. Germline assignment: CDR1 WNHNN and CDR2 SYGVQD (reference sequence). Trimming removed 7 bases from V and 6 bases from J; junction bases left unmatched: 10. CDR3 bases: TGCGCCAGCACGAGCGGGGGGAGCCCCTTCGAGCAGTACTTC. Amino acid sequence: CASTSGGSPFEQYF.

Only a few counts were recorded for this clonotype. The chain uses TRBV29-1 and TRBJ1-6; the match to TRBD1 covers 8 bases. Germline V gene data show CDR1 as SQVTM and CDR2 as ANQGSEA. V shed 5 bases, J shed 5 bases, and the junction held 2 bases outside the gene matches. The CDR3 covers 13 residues. The CDR3 spells CSVLDRDNSPLHF. As DNA, the CDR3 is TGCAGCGTTTTGGACAGGGATAATTCACCCCTCCACTTT.

This clonotype was seen many times. The rearrangement joins TRBV7-9 to TRBJ1-3; D is uncertain. CDR1 SEHNR and CDR2 FQNEAQ come from the germline V gene (reference sequence). The CDR3 contains 13 residues. V was shortened by 3 bases and J by 3 bases, with 6 bases between the two germline ends. The CDR3 DNA reads TGTGCCAGCAGCTTTTCAATTGGAAACACCATATATTTT. It encodes CASSFSIGNTIYF.

Points on this clonotype: This clone may be a read error of a much larger clone one base away. The CDR3 ends on some other residue instead of the conserved phenylalanine or tryptophan, so this is likely a read error. This chain joins TRBV7-9 and TRBJ1-1; D gene unclear. The CDR3 extends over 13 amino acids. Germline lookup yields CDR1 SEHNR and CDR2 FQNEAQ (reference sequence). V gave up 5 bases and J gave up 7 bases, with 14 bases separating them. CDR3 protein: CASSLTPFGEAFL. The DNA for the CDR3 is TGTGCCAGCAGCCTCACCCCTTTTGGTGAAGCTTTCCTT.

The chain uses TRBV10-1 and TRBJ1-2, with 8 positions matching TRBD1. CDR1 and CDR2 from the germline V gene are WNHNN and SYGVQD (reference sequence). The CDR3 spans 13 residues. The trim removed 5 bases at V and 6 bases at J, leaving 5 bases unmatched. This CDR3 reads CASSLLDRDGYTF. The CDR3 DNA sequence: TGCGCCAGCAGTCTTCTGGACAGGGATGGCTACACCTTC.

The table lists this clonotype with a few counts. The genes are TRBV10-2 and TRBJ1-1; D gene unclear. There are 14 residues in the CDR3. Between the trimmed V and J ends, which lost 0 bases and 3 bases, there was a span of 8 bases. CDR1 is WSHSY and CDR2 is SAAADI in the germline V gene. CDR3 region: CASSESYRDTEAFF. The CDR3 nucleotides are TGCGCCAGCAGTGAGTCTTACCGAGACACTGAAGCTTTCTTT.

This clonotype was picked up many times. The genes are TRBV2 and TRBJ2-5; D ambiguous. The germline CDR1 and CDR2 sequences are SNHLY and FYNNEI. The germline V and J ends were trimmed by 5 bases and 6 bases, with 10 bases remaining between them. There are 12 residues in the CDR3. CDR3 residues: CASSPTAKTQYF. The CDR3 region has the DNA TGTGCCAGCAGTCCCACAGCGAAGACCCAGTACTTC.

The chain has TRBV9 and TRBJ2-7; D might be TRBD2 (6 bases). The V and J ends lost 7 bases and 3 bases respectively, with 17 bases between them. The CDR3 spans 14 residues. Per germline, CDR1 SGDLS and CDR2 YYNGEE. CDR3: CASSPPSGDYEQYF. The CDR3 DNA is TGTGCCAGCTCACCACCGTCGGGAGACTACGAGCAGTACTTC.

With respect to this clonotype: The junction departs from the called germline gene at one end, perhaps through a read error. The rearrangement uses TRBV12-3 or TRBV12-4 and TRBJ2-5, with TRBD1 matching 8 bases. The CDR3 runs 13 residues. Written as DNA, the CDR3 is TGTGCCAGCAGTCTCAGGGGGCAAGAGACCCTGTACTTC. Protein product: CASSLRGQETLYF.

This clonotype was seen a handful of times. The chain links TRBV7-9 to TRBJ2-5; 7 bases are shared with TRBD1. The ends lost 5 bases at V and 2 bases at J; junction bases unmatched: 8. The CDR3 has 15 amino acids. Germline values: CDR1 SEHNR, CDR2 FQNEAQ (reference sequence). CDR3 sequence reads: CASSRTTGEQETQYF. The CDR3 DNA reads TGTGCCAGCAGCCGTACTACAGGGGAGCAAGAGACCCAGTACTTC.

DNA of the CDR3: TGCGCCAGCAGCTTACGGACAGGGGAATACGAGCAGTACTTC. Translating it yields CASSLRTGEYEQYF. This chain joins TRBV5-1 and TRBJ2-7; 9 nucleotides match TRBD1. V shed 2 bases, J shed 4 bases, and the junction held 4 bases outside the gene matches. The CDR3 spans 14 residues. Germline V gene data show CDR1 as SGHRS and CDR2 as YFSETQ.

This clonotype was counted a single time. A much larger clone lies one base from this, so it may be a read error. V and J are TRBV7-9 and TRBJ1-2; D not certain. This CDR3 has 12 residues. Looked up from germline, CDR1 is SEHNR and CDR2 is FQNEAQ (reference sequence). The CDR3 region is CASSLVVPGYAF. CDR3 nucleotides: TGTGCCAGCAGCTTAGTGGTGCCTGGCTACGCCTTC.

The rearrangement joins TRBV5-6 to TRBJ2-3; tentatively, D is TRBD1 (5 bases). The V and J ends lost 0 bases and 7 bases respectively, with 9 bases between them. This CDR3 region has 13 residues. Germline CDR1 SGHDT, CDR2 YYEEEE. CDR3: CASSLDRTNTQYF. As DNA, the CDR3 is TGTGCCAGCAGCTTGGACAGGACGAATACGCAGTATTTT.

Comments on this clonotype: It may be a read error: a sequence one base away is much more abundant. Likely a read error: the CDR3 ends without its conserved phenylalanine or tryptophan. The chain uses TRBV9 and TRBJ2-5; 7 nucleotides agree with TRBD2. The trim removed 0 bases at V and 4 bases at J, leaving 6 bases unmatched. This CDR3 is built from 15 residues. Germline CDR1 and CDR2: SGDLS and YYNGEE. CDR3 in amino acids: CASSVGSGTGETQYL. CDR3 DNA: TGTGCCAGCAGCGTAGGGAGCGGGACCGGAGAGACCCAGTACCTC.

The chain links TRBV2 to TRBJ1-6; D gene unclear. Germline-derived CDR1 and CDR2 are SNHLY and FYNNEI. V lost 6 bases, J lost 9 bases, and 18 bases lay in between. This CDR3 contains 15 residues. The CDR3 sequence: CASRVTGSGGSPLHF. In DNA form, the CDR3 reads TGTGCCAGCAGGGTTACGGGCTCAGGAGGTTCACCCCTCCACTTT.

This clonotype was observed many times. The genes are TRBV7-2 and TRBJ2-7, with D tentatively TRBD2 (6 bases). Trimming took 0 bases from V and 1 from J, leaving 7 bases between them. The CDR3 length is 14 residues. Germline V gives CDR1 SGHTA, CDR2 FQGNSA. CDR3 bases: TGTGCCAGCAGCTTAGCGGGGACTTCCTACGAGCAGTACTTC. Translating it yields CASSLAGTSYEQYF.

The chain has TRBV16 and TRBJ2-5, with D perhaps matching TRBD2 (5 bases). V was trimmed by 0 bases and J by 3 bases, leaving 11 bases between them. This CDR3 has 15 residues. The germline CDR1 and CDR2 sequences are KGHSY and FQNENV. The CDR3 nucleotides read TGTGCCAGCAGCCAATCCCGAGGGCAGAAAGAGACCCAGTACTTC. This encodes CASSQSRGQKETQYF. The whole variable domain, remainder taken from reference TRBV16 and TRBJ2-5, is GEEVAQTPKHLVRGEGQKAKLYCAPIKGHSYVFWYQQVLKNEFKFLISFQNENVFDETGMPKERFSAKCLPNSPCSLEIQATKLEDSAVYFCASSQSRGQKETQYFGPGTRLLVL.

Many counts were recorded for this clonotype. The V gene is TRBV10-3, the J gene TRBJ1-1; no firm D call. V shed 6 bases and J shed 2 bases, with 16 bases lying between them. The CDR3 is 15 amino acids. The germline V gene encodes CDR1 ENHRY and CDR2 SYGVKD. The CDR3 nucleotides are TGTGCCATCAGGCCAGAGATTACGGCAAACACTGAAGCTTTCTTT. Translation: CAIRPEITANTEAFF.

The table lists this clonotype with many counts. The chain joins TRBV7-8 to TRBJ1-4; D is unresolved. The length of the CDR3 is 14 residues. The V end lost 1 base, the J end lost 11 bases, and 14 bases lay between the germline ends. In germline, CDR1 is SGHVS, CDR2 FQNEAQ. CDR3 sequence (DNA): TGTGCCAGCAGCTTAGAATTTACGGCAGTGAAACTGTTTTTT. This translates into CASSLEFTAVKLFF. Full variable domain (outside the CDR3, taken from reference TRBV7-8 and TRBJ1-4): GAGVSQSPRYKVAKRGQDVALRCDPISGHVSLFWYQQALGQGPEFLTYFQNEAQLDKSGLPSDRFFAERPEGSVSTLKIQRTQQEDSAVYLCASSLEFTAVKLFFGSGTQLSVL.

The V call is TRBV7-9, the J call TRBJ1-2; 7 bases map to TRBD1. The CDR3 sequence is 18 residues long. The junction had 20 bases not matched to a gene; V was cut back by 6 bases and J by 4 bases. The germline CDR1 and CDR2 sequences are SEHNR and FQNEAQ (reference sequence). CDR3 in DNA: TGTGCCAGCAGACCTGTGAACAGGGGAGCGTCCGTAAGCTATGGCTACACCTTC. The encoded protein is CASRPVNRGASVSYGYTF.

This clonotype has ten or more counts. J is TRBJ1-3 and V is TRBV10-2; D not certain. Trimming cost V 4 bases and J 0 bases, with 10 bases left between them. Germline V gene sequence: CDR1 WSHSY, CDR2 SAAADI. The CDR3 has 15 amino acids. The DNA for the CDR3 is TGCGCCAGCAGTGGTAGCGGAGACTCTGGAAACACCATATATTTT. Its protein is CASSGSGDSGNTIYF.

This clonotype was found many times. The chain has TRBV7-9 and TRBJ1-1; no clear D. The CDR3 loop spans 12 amino acids. The germline gives CDR1 SEHNR, CDR2 FQNEAQ (reference sequence). Trimming shortened V by 3 bases and J by 6 bases, and 8 bases separated the two germline ends. The CDR3 coding sequence is TGTGCCAGCAGCTTTCTCGCGTCTGAAGCTTTCTTT. This sequence encodes CASSFLASEAFF.

In this sample, this clonotype turned up many times. The rearrangement uses TRBV9 and TRBJ2-6; possibly TRBD1 for D (5 bases). Germline V gives CDR1 SGDLS, CDR2 YYNGEE. The CDR3 is made up of 12 amino acids. The ends were cut back, 4 bases at V and 14 bases at J, with 13 bases in the middle. The CDR3: CASSPQDGLLTF. The DNA of the CDR3 is TGTGCCAGCAGCCCACAGGACGGCCTCCTGACTTTC.